The 3 T cell receptor beta chains given below trace back to one sample, sequenced in a study of identical twins. TCRdb redid the calling of the 5' RACE reads with MiXCR, one entry per CDR3 protein. The table includes around 100,000 distinct CDR3 sequences, less than 6.5% detected once. The sequenced sample consisted of memory T cells sorted from blood. Every receptor here comes from a woman between 45 and 60 years old in good health.

This clonotype was counted at least ten times. The chain combines TRBV19 with TRBJ2-5; perhaps TRBD1 as D (5 bases). Trimming left V 8 bases short and J 4 bases short, with 14 bases between. CDR3 length: 13 residues. The V gene's germline CDR1 is LNHDA and CDR2 SQIVND (reference sequence). CDR3 residues: CASGGQSAETQYF. For the CDR3, the DNA is TGTGCCAGTGGCGGACAATCGGCAGAGACCCAGTACTTC.

This clonotype was counted only a few times. The chain couples TRBV5-4 to TRBJ2-1; 10 bases map to TRBD2. The V gene's germline CDR1 is SGHNT and CDR2 YYREEE (reference sequence). The CDR3 loop spans 15 amino acids. V lost 4 bases and J lost 7; bases outside the gene matches: 8. The CDR3, as DNA: TGTGCCAGCAGCCCAGCGGGAGGGCCGAGGAATGAGCAGTTCTTC. It yields the protein CASSPAGGPRNEQFF.

There are a few counts of this clonotype. The V gene is TRBV11-1, the J gene TRBJ2-5, with 13 positions matching TRBD2. This CDR3 contains 15 residues. The trim removed 1 base at V and 6 bases at J, leaving 2 bases unmatched. CDR1 SGHAT and CDR2 FQDESV come from the germline V gene (reference sequence). In nucleotides, the CDR3 is TGTGCCAGCAGCTTAGGGACTAGCGGGAGTAAGACCCAGTACTTC. Translation: CASSLGTSGSKTQYF.